This TCR beta chain appears in the sequencing data of a study of siplizumab effects on memory and regulatory T cells. TCRdb's copy holds only in-frame clones and misses some; the assay was immunoSEQ multiplex PCR. Among about 120,000 clones, around 95% were seen once, and the ten largest hold over 0.15%. About this clone: Its cognate antigen is unknown.

Between the trimmed V and J ends, which lost 2 bases and 8 bases, there was a span of 10 bases. Germline CDR1 and CDR2: WNHNN and SYGVQD (reference sequence). The CDR3 is 13 amino acids. Study findings and constraints: Most proliferating CD4+ or CD8+ clones, roughly 80-97%, had no naive or memory assignment. Solely a minor proportion of alloreactive clones could be assigned to unstimulated subsets. Major contributors to the alloresponse seemed to be naive T cells, which also appeared more diverse than memory cells.

The origin of this receptor is a human donor in good health. Sequencing was done on a sample of non-Treg CD4+ T cells sorted from blood. This chain connects TRBV10-1 to TRBJ2-1, with D perhaps matching TRBD1 or TRBD2 (6 bases each). The chain's CDR3 is CASSERGADEQFF. The CDR3 bases are TGCGCCAGCAGTGAGAGGGGGGCCGATGAGCAGTTCTTC.